The 30 T cell receptor beta chains presented below share a single source sample, sequenced in a study of T cells in Graves' hyperthyroidism and ophthalmopathy. RNA transcripts yielded amplified TCR beta CDR3 regions. In the first-round RT-PCR of the TCR CDR3, the HTBI primer set was used. MiXCR, applied by TCRdb to the multiplex PCR reads, yields one record per CDR3 protein. Of some 570,000 distinct CDR3 sequences listed, 11% to 15% are singletons. Sequencing input: blood. The origin of the receptors is a woman aged 18-30 years with Graves' ophthalmopathy.

This clonotype was seen at least ten times. V is TRBV30 and J is TRBJ1-2; no reliable D call. CDR3 length equals 12 residues. Trimming removed 0 bases at V and 8 bases at J, with 10 bases between. Germline V gives CDR1 GTSNPN, CDR2 SVGIG (reference sequence). The CDR3 DNA reads TGTGCCTGGAGTGTACGGAGGGAAGGCTACACCTTC. This sequence encodes CAWSVRREGYTF.

The sample holds many counts of this clonotype. The V gene is TRBV20-1, the J gene TRBJ2-5; no reliable D call. There are 13 residues in the CDR3. Deletions cut 6 bases from V and 5 bases from J, with 16 bases between. Germline CDR1 is DFQATT and CDR2 is SNEGSKA (reference sequence). The CDR3 is CSAPRPRRETQYF. The CDR3 bases are TGCAGTGCGCCCCGCCCCCGCCGGGAGACCCAGTACTTC.

This clonotype was recorded at least ten times. J is TRBJ1-2 and V is TRBV12-3 or TRBV12-4; weak D call: TRBD1 (6 bases). V dropped 8 bases and J dropped 7 bases, with 17 bases sitting between them. This CDR3 is built from 13 residues. Here the CDR3 DNA reads TGTGCCAGCGGGCAACAGGGCTTGTCTGGCTACACCTTC. Translating gives CASGQQGLSGYTF.

This clonotype was counted ten times or more. This chain connects TRBV7-8 to TRBJ1-1; D ambiguous. From germline, CDR1 is SGHVS and CDR2 FQNEAQ. With 1 base removed from V and 0 bases from J, the gap between germline ends came to 9 bases. The CDR3 is made up of 15 amino acids. CDR3 in DNA: TGTGCCAGCAGCTTAGGTTCCGAACTGAACACTGAAGCTTTCTTT. Translating gives CASSLGSELNTEAFF. Combining the CDR3 with reference TRBV7-8 and TRBJ1-1 gives the whole variable domain GAGVSQSPRYKVAKRGQDVALRCDPISGHVSLFWYQQALGQGPEFLTYFQNEAQLDKSGLPSDRFFAERPEGSVSTLKIQRTQQEDSAVYLCASSLGSELNTEAFFGQGTRLTVV.

There are many counts of this clonotype. The chain uses TRBV7-3 and TRBJ1-2; maybe TRBD1 (5 bases). The V and J ends lost 5 bases and 7 bases respectively, with 20 bases between them. The germline gives CDR1 SGHTA, CDR2 FQGTGA. The CDR3 sequence is 15 residues long. The CDR3 region is CASSPQGAGVRGYTF. The CDR3 DNA reads as TGTGCCAGCAGCCCCCAAGGGGCGGGGGTGCGTGGCTACACCTTC.

The chain has TRBV19 and TRBJ2-1; D possibly matches TRBD1 or TRBD2 (5 bases each). The V gene lost 7 bases and the J gene lost 9 bases, with 16 bases spanning the gap. CDR3 length equals 13 residues. Germline V gene data show CDR1 as LNHDA and CDR2 as SQIVND (reference sequence). The CDR3 protein is CASMYQGDGEQFF. CDR3 DNA: TGTGCCAGTATGTACCAGGGAGACGGTGAGCAGTTCTTC.

This clonotype has at least ten counts. CDR3 protein: CATSDGRQGVNTEAFF. The CDR3, as DNA: TGTGCCACCAGTGATGGGAGACAGGGGGTGAACACTGAAGCTTTCTTT. This rearrangement joins TRBV24-1 to TRBJ1-1; 9 bases fit TRBD1. J was trimmed by 0 bases and V by 3 bases; bases with no gene match: 4. CDR1 is KGHDR and CDR2 is SFDVKD in the germline V gene. The CDR3 runs to 16 residues.

This clonotype was seen ten or more times. The chain carries TRBV6-5 and TRBJ1-1, with TRBD1 matching 7 bases. The V gene end was trimmed by 0 bases and the J gene end by 8 bases; junction bases not matched to a gene: 3. Germline V gene sequence: CDR1 MNHEY, CDR2 SVGAGI. The CDR3 has 13 amino acids. CDR3 amino acids: CASSYSGGREAFF. The CDR3 nucleotides read TGTGCCAGCAGTTACTCAGGGGGCCGGGAAGCTTTCTTT.

This clonotype came up many times. The V call is TRBV19, the J call TRBJ1-2; perhaps TRBD1 as D (6 bases). The CDR3 sequence is 13 residues long. Germline loops: CDR1 LNHDA, CDR2 SQIVND (reference sequence). The ends were cut back, 7 bases at V and 4 bases at J, with 13 bases in the middle. CDR3 residues: CASTQQGAYGYTF. The CDR3 DNA reads as TGTGCCAGTACCCAACAGGGCGCCTATGGCTACACCTTC.

The CDR3 DNA follows: TGTGCCAGCAGTCCTCCAGGGGGGGGAAACACCATATATTTT. Protein: CASSPPGGGNTIYF. The rearrangement links TRBV27 to TRBJ1-3, with 7 positions matching TRBD1. This CDR3 comprises 14 residues. Losses at the gene ends were 5 bases for V and 4 bases for J; bases not matched to a gene: 5. CDR1 is MNHEY and CDR2 is SMNVEV in the germline V gene (reference sequence).

The rearrangement uses TRBV6-1 and TRBJ1-2; D might be TRBD1 (5 bases). The CDR3 totals 14 residues. Germline V gene data show CDR1 as MNHNS and CDR2 as SASEGT. Trimming shortened V by 6 bases and J by 4 bases, and 15 bases separated the two germline ends. DNA of the CDR3: TGTGCCAGCAGCCCCAGGGAAAGGTCCTATGGCTACACCTTC. Its protein is CASSPRERSYGYTF.

This clonotype was counted ten times or more. V gene TRBV5-5 combines with J gene TRBJ2-7; maybe TRBD2 (5 bases). V lost 2 bases to trimming and J lost 3 bases, with 15 bases between them. Germline V gives CDR1 SGHKS, CDR2 YYEKEE (reference sequence). This CDR3 is 15 amino acids long. CDR3 coding DNA: TGTGCCAGCAGCTTAAGACCCGCGGGCGGCTACGAGCAGTACTTC. Encoded protein: CASSLRPAGGYEQYF.

This clonotype was picked up a small number of times. The V call is TRBV11-2, the J call TRBJ1-5, with D perhaps TRBD1 (6 bases). The CDR3 has 16 residues. CDR1 is SGHAT, CDR2 FQNNGV, per germline. The V end was cut by 4 bases, the J end by 0 bases, with 13 bases between. The CDR3 reads CASSSIRGYSNQPQHF. For the CDR3, the DNA is TGTGCCAGCAGCTCCATCAGGGGATATAGCAATCAGCCCCAGCATTTT.

The sample holds many counts of this clonotype. The chain carries TRBV2 and TRBJ1-5; a possible D gene is TRBD1 (5 bases). The CDR3 sequence is 15 residues long. Trimming shortened V by 2 bases and J by 6 bases, and 14 bases separated the two germline ends. Per the germline V gene, CDR1 is SNHLY and CDR2 is FYNNEI. CDR3 residues: CASSEWGGGGQPQHF. The CDR3 DNA reads as TGTGCCAGCAGTGAATGGGGGGGAGGAGGTCAGCCCCAGCATTTT.

This clonotype has a count of ten or more. This chain uses TRBV2 with TRBJ2-7, with TRBD1 identical over 7 bases. With 6 bases clipped from V and 4 bases from J, the junction kept 12 bases outside the gene matches. The V gene's germline CDR1 is SNHLY and CDR2 FYNNEI. The CDR3 is made up of 15 amino acids. The CDR3 spells CASSLTGAADYEQYF. Written as DNA, the CDR3 is TGTGCCAGCAGCCTCACAGGGGCGGCCGATTACGAGCAGTACTTC. Drawing the rest from reference TRBV2 and TRBJ2-7, the complete variable domain is EPEVTQTPSHQVTQMGQEVILRCVPISNHLYFYWYRQILGQKVEFLVSFYNNEISEKSEIFDDQFSVERPDGSNFTLKIRSTKLEDSAMYFCASSLTGAADYEQYFGPGTRLTVT.

This clonotype has at least ten counts. The rearrangement uses TRBV7-2 and TRBJ1-6, with D perhaps TRBD1 (6 bases). V lost 0 bases and J 3 bases, leaving 12 bases between the germline ends. Germline assignment: CDR1 SGHTA and CDR2 FQGNSA. The CDR3 sequence is 17 residues long. The CDR3 sequence: CASSLALDRRYNSPLHF. CDR3 nucleotides: TGTGCCAGCAGCTTAGCCCTGGACAGACGCTATAATTCACCCCTCCACTTT.

The CDR3 region has the DNA TGTGCCAGCAGCGTTGAATTCCAGGGCACTGAAGCTTTCTTT. Encoded protein: CASSVEFQGTEAFF. V is TRBV9 and J is TRBJ1-1; tentative D call: TRBD1 (5 bases). The CDR3 is 14 amino acids. Trimming took 2 bases from V and 4 from J, leaving 12 bases between them. Germline V gene data show CDR1 as SGDLS and CDR2 as YYNGEE.

A few counts support this clonotype. With a much larger clone just one base away, this may be a read error. The rearrangement uses TRBV27 and TRBJ2-1; weak D call: TRBD2 (5 bases). This CDR3 is built from 11 residues. Germline-derived CDR1 and CDR2 are MNHEY and SMNVEV (reference sequence). V lost 10 bases and J lost 6, with 10 bases in between. The CDR3 reads CANIRGNEQFF. DNA for the CDR3: TGTGCCAACATTCGGGGCAATGAGCAGTTCTTC.

V and J are TRBV7-8 and TRBJ2-7; 10 nucleotides align to TRBD2. With V trimmed by 0 bases and J by 2 bases, 7 bases remained unmatched. CDR3 length: 17 amino acids. Germline CDR1 and CDR2: SGHVS and FQNEAQ. For the CDR3, the DNA is TGTGCCAGCAGCTTAGCCCGGCCTAGCGGGAGCCCCTACGAGCAGTACTTC. Translating gives CASSLARPSGSPYEQYF.

This clonotype has just a few counts. The chain recombines TRBV6-1 with TRBJ2-3, with 7 nucleotides matching TRBD2. V lost 11 bases and J lost 2; bases outside the gene matches: 10. This CDR3 region has 14 residues. In germline, CDR1 is MNHNS, CDR2 SASEGT. The CDR3 reads CASLRERDTDTQYF. The CDR3, as DNA: TGTGCCTCCCTGCGGGAGAGAGACACAGATACGCAGTATTTT.

This clonotype was picked up many times. The gene calls are TRBV9 and TRBJ2-2; D assignment may be TRBD1 or TRBD2 (5 bases each). V was trimmed by 0 bases and J by 5 bases, leaving 8 bases between them. This CDR3 is 14 amino acids long. In germline, CDR1 is SGDLS, CDR2 YYNGEE. The CDR3 here is CASSVVWGTGELFF. The CDR3 DNA reads TGTGCCAGCAGCGTAGTGTGGGGGACCGGGGAGCTGTTTTTT.

As regards this clonotype: A read error is possible here, since a much larger clone lies one base away. V is TRBV28 and J is TRBJ2-7, with 8 positions matching TRBD2. The germline V gene encodes CDR1 MDHEN and CDR2 SYDVKM. J was trimmed by 4 bases and V by 6 bases; bases with no gene match: 14. The length of the CDR3 is 16 residues. This chain's CDR3 is CASSPGGGWQAYEQYF. The CDR3 DNA sequence: TGTGCCAGCAGCCCCGGGGGGGGGTGGCAGGCGTACGAGCAGTACTTC. The variable domain in full, with the rest retrieved from reference TRBV28 and TRBJ2-7, is DVKVTQSSRYLVKRTGEKVFLECVQDMDHENMFWYRQDPGLGLRLIYFSYDVKMKEKGDIPEGYSVSREKKERFSLILESASTNQTSMYLCASSPGGGWQAYEQYFGPGTRLTVT.

The rearrangement uses TRBV6-1 and TRBJ1-6, with TRBD1 as a possible D gene (5 bases). The CDR3 has 16 amino acids. CDR1 MNHNS and CDR2 SASEGT come from the germline V gene. Trimming left V 6 bases short and J 8 bases short, with 20 bases between. For the CDR3, the DNA is TGTGCCAGCAGCAGATTACCGGGACCGACGGATTCACCCCTCCACTTT. It specifies CASSRLPGPTDSPLHF.

This clonotype has at least ten counts. The chain is built from TRBV7-8 and TRBJ2-5; D is undetermined. The CDR3 spans 15 residues. Germline V gives CDR1 SGHVS, CDR2 FQNEAQ. V was cut by 2 bases and J by 6 bases, with 16 bases left in between. CDR3 sequence: CASSLHSGLRQTQYF. Here the CDR3 DNA reads TGTGCCAGCAGCTTACACTCCGGGTTGAGGCAGACCCAGTACTTC.

There are a few counts of this clonotype. This chain uses TRBV19 with TRBJ1-6; 7 bases line up with TRBD1. This CDR3 is built from 16 residues. The V and J ends lost 7 bases and 5 bases, in that order; junction bases with no gene match: 11. CDR1 and CDR2 from the germline V gene are LNHDA and SQIVND (reference sequence). This chain's CDR3 is CASKGGSLGDNSPLHF. In DNA, the CDR3 is TGTGCCAGTAAAGGGGGCAGCCTAGGGGATAATTCACCCCTCCACTTT.

This clonotype was seen many times. The rearrangement links TRBV3-1 to TRBJ2-1; TRBD2 matches at 9 bases. The V segment lost 1 base and the J segment 10 bases; nucleotides outside the gene matches: 8. Germline V gene sequence: CDR1 LGHDT, CDR2 YNNKEL (reference sequence). This CDR3 is built from 15 residues. The CDR3 reads CASSQGTSALGEQFF. The CDR3, as DNA: TGTGCCAGCAGCCAAGGGACTAGCGCTTTAGGGGAGCAGTTCTTC.

This clonotype occurred many times. The rearrangement joins TRBV24-1 to TRBJ2-7; 7 nucleotides align to TRBD1. The CDR3 is made up of 15 amino acids. CDR1 and CDR2 from the germline V gene are KGHDR and SFDVKD. The V and J ends lost 4 bases and 3 bases, in that order; junction bases with no gene match: 8. CDR3 nucleotides: TGTGCCACCAGTGACAACCACAGGGGCCGCTACGAGCAGTACTTC. Residues: CATSDNHRGRYEQYF.

This clonotype has ten or more counts. V gene TRBV30 combines with J gene TRBJ1-1; the D gene is possibly TRBD1 (6 bases). With 4 bases removed from V and 4 bases from J, the gap between germline ends came to 13 bases. The CDR3 has 13 amino acids. Germline V gene sequence: CDR1 GTSNPN, CDR2 SVGIG (reference sequence). The CDR3 DNA sequence: TGTGCCTGGACCATGGGACACGGCACTGAAGCTTTCTTT. Translation: CAWTMGHGTEAFF. Complete variable domain (other parts from reference TRBV30 and TRBJ1-1): SQTIHQWPATLVQPVGSPLSLECTVEGTSNPNLYWYRQAAGRGLQLLFYSVGIGQISSEVPQNLSASRPQDRQFILSSKKLLLSDSGFYLCAWTMGHGTEAFFGQGTRLTVV.

This clonotype was counted ten times or more. The V gene is TRBV12-3 or TRBV12-4, the J gene TRBJ2-3; D is unresolved. With 5 bases removed from V and 2 bases from J, the gap between germline ends came to 5 bases. The CDR3 covers 12 residues. CDR3 sequence reads: CASSADTDTQYF. DNA for the CDR3: TGTGCCAGCAGTGCCGACACAGATACGCAGTATTTT.

Comment on this clonotype: One base away lies a much larger clone, so this may be a sequencing read error. CDR3 DNA sequence: TGTGCCAGAAGCTTCGGACTAGCGGGAGCCGGGGAGCTGTTTTTT. As protein: CARSFGLAGAGELFF. This rearrangement joins TRBV5-5 to TRBJ2-2; 13 positions agree with TRBD2. The CDR3 sequence is 15 residues long. Germline lookup yields CDR1 SGHKS and CDR2 YYEKEE (reference sequence).